The 5 T cell receptor beta chains reported below all come from one sample, sequenced in a study of blood T cell repertoires in COVID-19. The repertoire was sequenced with immunoSEQ multiplex PCR; TCRdb's copy has only in-frame clones and lacks some. This sample yields around 270,000 clones, of which 88% are seen a single time; about 3.4% belongs to the top ten. Material: PBMCs or T cells enriched from blood (not recorded which). These TCRs come from a woman in her 40s who had been exposed to COVID-19.

The chain employs TRBV27 and TRBJ1-2, with D perhaps matching TRBD1 (6 bases). Trimming removed 2 bases from V and 6 bases from J, with 13 bases in between. In germline, CDR1 is MNHEY, CDR2 SMNVEV (reference sequence). CDR3 length equals 14 residues. The CDR3 here is CASSLRGDKNGYTF. The CDR3 region has the DNA TGTGCCAGCAGTTTACGAGGGGACAAGAATGGCTACACCTTC.

This clone was counted only a few times. This chain joins TRBV11-3 and TRBJ2-1; 10 bases line up with TRBD2. The CDR3 length is 15 residues. The germline V gene has CDR1 SGHNT and CDR2 YENEEA. Germline trimming cut 0 bases from V and 10 bases from J; bases unmatched to any gene: 6. The DNA of the CDR3 is TGTGCCAGCAGCTTAGATGGTAGCGGGAGGCCCGAGCAGTTCTTC. This encodes CASSLDGSGRPEQFF. The full variable domain, in which reference TRBV11-3 and TRBJ2-1 provide the parts outside the CDR3, is EAGVVQSPRYKIIEKKQPVAFWCNPISGHNTLYWYLQNLGQGPELLIRYENEEAVDDSQLPKDRFSAERLKGVDSTLKIQPAELGDSAVYLCASSLDGSGRPEQFFGPGTRLTVL.

The gene calls are TRBV27 and TRBJ1-2; the match to TRBD1 covers 7 bases. Looked up from germline, CDR1 is MNHEY and CDR2 is SMNVEV (reference sequence). The length of the CDR3 is 14 residues. J was trimmed by 2 bases and V by 3 bases; bases with no gene match: 3. CDR3 protein: CASSFLGQNYGYTF. DNA for the CDR3: TGTGCCAGCAGTTTCCTGGGACAGAACTATGGCTACACCTTC.

The rearrangement joins TRBV7-9 to TRBJ1-2; D is perhaps TRBD1 (5 bases). V was pared by 1 base and J by 4 bases, with 13 bases between. Germline V lookup: CDR1 SEHNR, CDR2 FQNEAQ (reference sequence). The CDR3 runs 15 residues. The CDR3 bases are TGTGCCAGCAGCTTAGAACTCAGGGACTTCTATGGCTACACCTTC. Encoded protein: CASSLELRDFYGYTF. The full variable domain, its missing parts supplied by reference TRBV7-9 and TRBJ1-2, is DTGVSQNPRHKITKRGQNVTFRCDPISEHNRLYWYRQTLGQGPEFLTYFQNEAQLEKSRLLSDRFSAERPKGSFSTLEIQRTEQGDSAMYLCASSLELRDFYGYTFGSGTRLTVV.

The chain carries TRBV7-3 and TRBJ2-2; D remains unclear. V was trimmed by 4 bases and J by 7 bases, leaving 7 bases between them. The CDR3 runs to 12 residues. Per the germline V gene, CDR1 is SGHTA and CDR2 is FQGTGA. The CDR3, as DNA: TGTGCCAGCAGCTGGAGAAACGGGGAGCTGTTTTTT. Translation gives CASSWRNGELFF.